These 10 T cell receptor beta chains were all obtained from the same sample, sequenced in a study of blood T cell dynamics during melanoma immunotherapy. TCRdb's table, derived via immunoSEQ multiplex PCR, lists solely in-frame clones and lacks some. The table has 3,400 or so clones, 80% to 95% seen once. Time point denoted: pre-treatment baseline. This material consisted of effector memory CD8+ T cells from blood, taken from a patient treated with checkpoint blockade. These receptors all stem from a human donor with melanoma.

V is TRBV5-4 and J is TRBJ1-2; a weak D match, TRBD1 (5 bases). This CDR3 region has 15 residues. Germline CDR1 SGHNT, CDR2 YYREEE (reference sequence). V gave up 3 bases and J gave up 6 bases, with 18 bases separating them. DNA of the CDR3: TGTGCCAGCAGCTCCCGGGACGCCTCTGGGGATGGCTACACCTTC. Protein: CASSSRDASGDGYTF.

J is TRBJ2-6 and V is TRBV13; 8 bases are a match to TRBD2. Germline V lookup: CDR1 PRHDT, CDR2 FYEKMQ (reference sequence). Trimming removed 5 bases from V and 4 bases from J; junction bases left unmatched: 13. The CDR3 loop spans 18 amino acids. The CDR3 reads CASSLRGAGGQGANVLTF. Here the CDR3 DNA reads TGTGCCAGCAGCCTCCGGGGGGCGGGAGGTCAGGGGGCCAACGTCCTGACTTTC.

The rearrangement links TRBV4-3 to TRBJ2-1, with D perhaps being TRBD1 or TRBD2 (5 bases each). Trimming took off 3 bases at V and 5 bases at J, with 11 bases between the two ends. CDR1 is LGHNA and CDR2 is YSLEER in the germline V gene. CDR3 length: 14 residues. The CDR3: CASSQDGGDNEQFF. The CDR3 coding sequence is TGCGCCAGCAGCCAGGATGGGGGAGACAATGAGCAGTTCTTC.

The V and J genes are TRBV28 and TRBJ1-5; no clear D gene. Germline V gene lookup returns CDR1 MDHEN and CDR2 SYDVKM. With 2 bases removed from V and 7 bases from J, the gap between germline ends came to 12 bases. The CDR3 has 14 amino acids. This CDR3 reads CASSLSRGSQPQHF. CDR3 DNA: TGTGCCAGCAGTTTAAGTAGAGGGAGCCAGCCCCAGCATTTT. Based on the CDR3 plus reference TRBV28 and TRBJ1-5, the full variable domain is DVKVTQSSRYLVKRTGEKVFLECVQDMDHENMFWYRQDPGLGLRLIYFSYDVKMKEKGDIPEGYSVSREKKERFSLILESASTNQTSMYLCASSLSRGSQPQHFGDGTRLSIL.

CDR3 sequence: CASRTSHEQFF. CDR3 nucleotide sequence: TGTGCCAGCAGGACTAGCCATGAGCAGTTCTTC. The chain joins TRBV27 to TRBJ2-1, with TRBD2 identical over 7 bases. The CDR3 sequence is 11 residues long. Trimming cost V 6 bases and J 8 bases; bases outside gene matches: 1. CDR1 is MNHEY, CDR2 SMNVEV, per germline (reference sequence).

The V gene is TRBV27, the J gene TRBJ2-7, with 8 nucleotides matching TRBD2. V lost 10 bases and J lost 1; bases outside the gene matches: 15. Germline CDR1 MNHEY, CDR2 SMNVEV (reference sequence). The CDR3 sequence is 16 residues long. For the CDR3, the DNA is TGTGCCACCTCGGCCGGGAGGGAGACGGGGTCCTACGAGCAGTACTTC. Translated: CATSAGRETGSYEQYF.

This rearrangement joins TRBV11-2 to TRBJ2-1; 11 positions agree with TRBD2. Germline CDR1 and CDR2: SGHAT and FQNNGV. The CDR3 extends over 15 amino acids. Unmatched junction bases numbered 0, after V lost 5 bases and J lost 0 bases. CDR3 sequence reads: CASSGTSGSYNEQFF. CDR3 in DNA: TGTGCCAGCAGCGGGACTAGCGGCTCCTACAATGAGCAGTTCTTC.

The CDR3 is CASSPDRVAEQYF. The CDR3 DNA reads as TGTGCCAGCAGCCCGGACAGGGTGGCTGAGCAGTACTTC. The chain employs TRBV9 and TRBJ2-7, with TRBD1 identical over 8 bases. This CDR3 has 13 amino acids. Per the germline V gene, CDR1 is SGDLS and CDR2 is YYNGEE. The J segment lost 7 bases and the V segment lost 4 bases, leaving 7 bases of the junction unmatched.

This CDR3 is CASSSTGSSYEQYF. Written as DNA, the CDR3 is TGTGCCAGCAGTTCAACGGGAAGCTCCTACGAGCAGTACTTC. The gene calls are TRBV9 and TRBJ2-7; weak D call: TRBD2 (5 bases). CDR3 length: 14 amino acids. Germline values: CDR1 SGDLS, CDR2 YYNGEE. Trimming took off 5 bases at V and 0 bases at J, with 12 bases between the two ends.

V usage is TRBV18 and J usage is TRBJ2-7; tentative D call: TRBD1 (6 bases). There are 15 residues in the CDR3. V was pared by 3 bases and J by 6 bases, with 18 bases between. The germline CDR1 and CDR2 sequences are KGHSH and LQKENI. CDR3 sequence: CASSPRTVEWGEQYF. CDR3 coding DNA: TGTGCCAGCTCACCCCGGACAGTCGAATGGGGCGAGCAGTACTTC.